This TCR beta chain came from a study of cytomegalovirus exposure and HLA in healthy donors. This clone was recorded only once. The repertoire was sequenced with immunoSEQ multiplex PCR; TCRdb's copy has only in-frame clones and lacks some. The repertoire includes approximately 81,000 clones, about 92% of them detected once, and approximately 0.7% sits in the top ten. Germline-derived CDR1 and CDR2 are MNHEY and SMNVEV (reference sequence). Trimming shortened V by 6 bases and J by 7 bases, and 18 bases separated the two germline ends. This CDR3 is built from 14 residues. The donors were in the roughly 120-subject validation cohort, distinct from the 666-subject first cohort.

The sequence came from a man younger than 35 in good health and CMV-seronegative. The chain joins TRBV27 to TRBJ1-1, with D maybe TRBD1 (6 bases). The specimen was PBMCs. The CDR3 nucleotides read TGTGCCAGCAGCGGACAGCACAACCAGATTGAAGCTTTCTTT. It yields the protein CASSGQHNQIEAFF.